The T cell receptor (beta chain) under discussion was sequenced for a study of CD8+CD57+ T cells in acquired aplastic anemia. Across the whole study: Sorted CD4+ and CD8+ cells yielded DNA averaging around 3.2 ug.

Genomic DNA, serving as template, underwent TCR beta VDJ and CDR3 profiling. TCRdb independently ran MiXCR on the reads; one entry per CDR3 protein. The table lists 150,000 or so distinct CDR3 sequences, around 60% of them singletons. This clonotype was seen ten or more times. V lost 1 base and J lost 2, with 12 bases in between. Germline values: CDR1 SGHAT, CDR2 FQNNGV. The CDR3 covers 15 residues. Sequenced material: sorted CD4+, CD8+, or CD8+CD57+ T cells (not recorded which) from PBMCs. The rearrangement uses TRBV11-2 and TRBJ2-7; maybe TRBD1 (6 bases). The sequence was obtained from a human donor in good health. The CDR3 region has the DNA TGTGCCAGCAGCTTAGGTGGGACACCTCCCTACGAGCAGTACTTC. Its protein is CASSLGGTPPYEQYF.